This TCR beta chain was observed in a study of blood T cell repertoires in COVID-19. The CDR3 consists of 13 residues. Germline loops: CDR1 GTSNPN, CDR2 SVGIG (reference sequence). Clones were sequenced by immunoSEQ multiplex PCR, and TCRdb holds only the in-frame ones, with some missing. The repertoire holds 200,000 to 250,000 clones, just under 85% seen once, with 4% in the top ten. Regarding this clone: One end of the junction fails to match germline, which may point to a read error.

The sample consisted of peripheral blood. This TCR derives from a middle-aged man with acute or convalescent COVID-19. The chain couples TRBV30 to TRBJ2-5, with TRBD2 matching over 7 bases. In DNA, the CDR3 is TGTGCCTGTAAGGGACTAATCCAAGGGACCCAGTACTTC. Protein sequence: CACKGLIQGTQYF. The variable domain in full, completed from reference TRBV30 and TRBJ2-5, reads SQTIHQWPATLVQPVGSPLSLECTVEGTSNPNLYWYRQAAGRGLQLLFYSVGIGQISSEVPQNLSASRPQDRQFILSSKKLLLSDSGFYLCACKGLIQGTQYFGPGTRLLVL.